This T cell receptor beta chain was identified during a study of graft-versus-host responses after intestinal transplantation. Across the study: The study gave all recipients anti-thymocyte globulin induction, then tacrolimus and steroids for three to four years. Study-wide results and limits: Early after transplant, HvG clones declined as circulating GvH clones peaked. Recipient-marrow GvH clones were detected, some having first appeared in ileum or blood.

The table lists this clone with a few counts. Its antigen remains unidentified. Sequencing used immunoSEQ multiplex PCR; TCRdb keeps in-frame clones, though not all of them. The sample shows 96,000 or so clones, 80% to 95% of them seen only once. Germline V gives CDR1 MNHEY, CDR2 SVGAGI. Trimming left V 5 bases short and J 7 bases short, with 15 bases between. The CDR3 loop spans 14 amino acids. This TCR was recovered from a human donor who received an intestinal transplant. The rearrangement links TRBV6-5 to TRBJ1-5, with a possible D match to TRBD1 (6 bases). The sequencing here drew on unstimulated CD4+ T cells sorted from spleen or lymph node cells, taken before intestinal transplant. In DNA form, the CDR3 reads TGTGCCAGCAGTCGGACAGCCTCAGTCCAGCCCCAGCATTTT. It specifies CASSRTASVQPQHF.